This T cell receptor (beta chain) was retrieved from a study of regulatory T cells in long-lasting Graves disease (dated by TCRdb to the early 2020s). The study in broad terms: Newly diagnosed Graves' disease patients had taken antithyroid drugs for less than 3 months. TCR sequencing covered around 13 persistent and approximately 20 newly diagnosed Graves' disease patients, some 33 samples in total. Peripheral blood TCR sequencing and RNA sequencing compared persistent Graves' disease patients with newly diagnosed Graves' disease patients. The study was registered as a clinical trial and conducted in China. Study-wide findings and limitations: Sequencing and analysis were limited to the TCR beta chain. Because the primary lesion, thyroid tissue, could not be accessed, the study looked at peripheral blood alone. TRBV28, TRBJ1-2 and TRBJ2-5 were preferentially used in persistent disease, while TRBV20-1 and TRBJ2-1 were favored in newly diagnosed disease. The authors acknowledged the small sample size as a limitation that may reduce accuracy. Lower TCR Shannon entropy and fewer highly expanded clones were observed in persistent Graves' disease patients than in newly diagnosed patients, which suggested clonal expansion. More public clonotypes were shared among persistent patients (about 2,800) than among newly diagnosed patients (966).

The CDR3 runs 13 residues from the cysteine to the phenylalanine. The retained sequence is limited to the CDR3, 39 bases, with the frame set at the first base. In the germline V gene, CDR1 corresponds to MDHEN and CDR2 to SYDVKM. Here V drops 8 bases and J drops 4 bases, and the junction holds 7 bases not matched to any gene. The label giving this sample's time point can be read as: newly diagnosed GD, antithyroid drugs for less than 3 months. RNA was extracted from PBMCs in TRIzol for both TCR sequencing and RNA sequencing. The diagnosis of Graves' disease followed American Thyroid Association guidelines. Patients were recruited from an endocrinology department in Xi'an, China. Each patient gave 7 to 9.5 milliliters of peripheral blood, collected in an EDTA anticoagulant tube. PBMCs were isolated by Ficoll Paque Plus density gradient separation without further T cell sorting. RNA quality was checked with an Agilent 2100 Bioanalyzer and agarose gel, and concentration with a NanoDrop 2000.

This clonotype has a count of ten or more. Its antigen has not been determined. Per-base quality was not reported, and no clone a single base away is much larger than it. Receptor amplification or capture employed multiplex PCR. The reads were generated on an Illumina HiSeq 4000. TCR beta libraries were built with iRepertoire HTBI primers and Arm-PCR amplification of CDR3 regions. Gel purification was performed on PCR products prior to sequencing. Per the original workflow: Across samples, around 62 TRBV and 13 to 15 TRBJ segments were identified and used for gene usage analysis of CDR3 amino acid clonotypes. COPE and FqMerger were used to merge the filtered high-quality paired reads into contigs. BLAST was used to align contigs to IMGT TRBV, TRBD and TRBJ reference genes, and CDR3 was defined according to IMGT. Clonotypes above 0.1% frequency were classified as highly expanded clones. Shannon entropy was used to measure repertoire diversity, and the Gini coefficient was used to measure V-J evenness. Clonotypes shared by more than one individual were considered public. TCRdb reworked the public reads: Q25 trimming with fastp, MiXCR clone assembly, productive beta chains retained. Identical CDR3 proteins give one entry, which carries the most common genes and DNA. The V and J calls and clone size are TCRdb's, not the authors'. Within this sample are around 420,000 distinct CDR3 sequences, with less than 20% of them counted one time only. The ten top clones hold 22% of the sample.

The receptor chain draws on TRBV28 and TRBJ1-1, and 7 junctional nucleotides match TRBD1. This TCR was recovered from a female donor with Graves disease. The sample was peripheral blood mononuclear cells (PBMCs), taken at new diagnosis, from a patient treated with antithyroid drugs. The nucleotide sequence reads as follows: TGTGCCAGCCAGGGGGTGTGGATCACTGAAGCTTTCTTT. Its protein product is CASQGVWITEAFF.